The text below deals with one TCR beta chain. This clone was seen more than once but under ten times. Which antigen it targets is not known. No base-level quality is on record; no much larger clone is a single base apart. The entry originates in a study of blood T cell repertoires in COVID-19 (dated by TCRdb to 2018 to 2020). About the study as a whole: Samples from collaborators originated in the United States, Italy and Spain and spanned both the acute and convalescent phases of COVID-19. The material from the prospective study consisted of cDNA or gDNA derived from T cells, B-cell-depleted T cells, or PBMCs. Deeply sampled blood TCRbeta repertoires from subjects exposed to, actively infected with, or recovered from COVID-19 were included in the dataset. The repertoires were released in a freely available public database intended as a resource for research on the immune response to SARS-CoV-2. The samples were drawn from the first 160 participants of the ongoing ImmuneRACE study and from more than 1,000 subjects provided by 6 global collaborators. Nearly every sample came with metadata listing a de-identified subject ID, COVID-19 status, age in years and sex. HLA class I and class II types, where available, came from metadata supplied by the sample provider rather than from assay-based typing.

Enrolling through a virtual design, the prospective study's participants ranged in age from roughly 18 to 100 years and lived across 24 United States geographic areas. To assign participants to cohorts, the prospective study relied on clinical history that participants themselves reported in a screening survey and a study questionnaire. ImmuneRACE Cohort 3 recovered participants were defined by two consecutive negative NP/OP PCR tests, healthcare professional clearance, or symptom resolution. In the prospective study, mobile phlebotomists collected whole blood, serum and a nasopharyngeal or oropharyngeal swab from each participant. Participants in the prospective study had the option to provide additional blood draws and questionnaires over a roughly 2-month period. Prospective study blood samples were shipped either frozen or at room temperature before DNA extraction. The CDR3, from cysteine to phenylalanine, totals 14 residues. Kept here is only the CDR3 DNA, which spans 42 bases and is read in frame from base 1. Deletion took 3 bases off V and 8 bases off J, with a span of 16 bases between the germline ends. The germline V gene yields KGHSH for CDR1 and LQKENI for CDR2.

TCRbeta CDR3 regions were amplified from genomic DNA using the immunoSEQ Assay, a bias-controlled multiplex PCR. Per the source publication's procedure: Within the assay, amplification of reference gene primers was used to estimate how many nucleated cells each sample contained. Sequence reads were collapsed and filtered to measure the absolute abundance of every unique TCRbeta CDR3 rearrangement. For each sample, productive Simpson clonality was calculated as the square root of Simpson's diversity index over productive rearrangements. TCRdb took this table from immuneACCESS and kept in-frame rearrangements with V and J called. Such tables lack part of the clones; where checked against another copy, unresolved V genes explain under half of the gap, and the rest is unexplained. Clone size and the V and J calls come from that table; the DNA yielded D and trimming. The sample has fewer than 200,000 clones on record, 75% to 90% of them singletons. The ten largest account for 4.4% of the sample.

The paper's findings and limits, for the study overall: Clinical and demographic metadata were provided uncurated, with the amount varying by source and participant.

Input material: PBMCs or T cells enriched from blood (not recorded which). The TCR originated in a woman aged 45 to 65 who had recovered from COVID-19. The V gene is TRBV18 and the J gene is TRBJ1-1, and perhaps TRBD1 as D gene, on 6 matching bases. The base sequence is TGTGCCAGCTCACCGGGGGGGCTTGTAGGGGAAGCTTTCTTT. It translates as CASSPGGLVGEAFF.